This entry is about one T cell receptor (beta chain). A far larger clone is only one base removed, so a read error is likely. TCRdb's copy holds only in-frame clones and misses some; the assay was immunoSEQ multiplex PCR. The sample comprises fewer than 1.4 million clones, 70% to 80% of which are singletons, and under 0.8% rests with the top ten. The entry originates in a study of shared clonotypes between healthy human individuals. The CDR3 has 14 amino acids. Germline CDR1 reads SGDLS; CDR2 reads YYNGEE. V lost 3 bases and J lost 3; bases outside the gene matches: 2. The sequenced sample was memory CD4+ T cells from PBMCs. Subset specified: CD45RA-negative fraction. The rearrangement uses TRBV9 and TRBJ2-7; 11 bases are shared with TRBD1. The origin of this receptor is a young man in good health. Some clones in this sample may be carry-over from other donors' samples. CDR3 nucleotides: TGTGCCAGCAGCGCCGGGACAGGGGGCTACGAGCAGTACTTC. Translated, it gives CASSAGTGGYEQYF.